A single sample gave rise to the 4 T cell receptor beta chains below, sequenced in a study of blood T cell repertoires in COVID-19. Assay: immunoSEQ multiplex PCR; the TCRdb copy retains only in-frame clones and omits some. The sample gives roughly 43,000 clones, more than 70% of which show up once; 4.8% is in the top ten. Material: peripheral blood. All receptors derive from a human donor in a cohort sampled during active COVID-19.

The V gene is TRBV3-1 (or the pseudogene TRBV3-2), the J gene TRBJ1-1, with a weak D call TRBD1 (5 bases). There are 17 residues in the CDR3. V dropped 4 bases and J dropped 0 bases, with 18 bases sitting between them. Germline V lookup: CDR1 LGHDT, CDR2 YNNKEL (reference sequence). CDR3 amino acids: CASSPYTYLQVNTEAFF. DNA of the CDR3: TGTGCCAGCAGCCCGTACACCTACTTACAGGTGAACACTGAAGCTTTCTTT.

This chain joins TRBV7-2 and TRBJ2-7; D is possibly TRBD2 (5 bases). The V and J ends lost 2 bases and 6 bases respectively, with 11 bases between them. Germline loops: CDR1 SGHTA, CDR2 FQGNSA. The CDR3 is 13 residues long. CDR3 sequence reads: CASSLSVEVEQYF. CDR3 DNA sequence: TGTGCCAGCAGCTTAAGTGTGGAGGTCGAGCAGTACTTC.

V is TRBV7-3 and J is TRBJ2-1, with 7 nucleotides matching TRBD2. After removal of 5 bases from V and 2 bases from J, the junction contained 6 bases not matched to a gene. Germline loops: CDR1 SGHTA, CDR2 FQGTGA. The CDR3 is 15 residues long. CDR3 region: CASSDSSGPYNEQFF. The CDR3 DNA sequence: TGTGCCAGCAGCGATTCTAGCGGACCCTACAATGAGCAGTTCTTC.

CDR3: CASSSRGNTGELFF. CDR3 nucleotides: TGTGCCAGCAGTTCCAGGGGGAACACCGGGGAGCTGTTTTTT. The chain links TRBV13 to TRBJ2-2; TRBD1 might be the D (6 bases). Per germline, CDR1 PRHDT and CDR2 FYEKMQ (reference sequence). The V end was cut by 6 bases, the J end by 1 base, with 9 bases between. The CDR3 covers 14 residues. The whole variable domain, filled in from reference TRBV13 and TRBJ2-2, reads AAGVIQSPRHLIKEKRETATLKCYPIPRHDTVYWYQQGPGQDPQFLISFYEKMQSDKGSIPDRFSAQQFSDYHSELNMSSLELGDSALYFCASSSRGNTGELFFGEGSRLTVL.